These 32 T cell receptor beta chains were sequenced from one sample in a study of shared clonotypes between healthy human individuals. Sequencing was performed with immunoSEQ multiplex PCR; in TCRdb, only in-frame clones are kept and a portion is missing. The sample contains a few million clones, about 93% of which appear only once. Terminally differentiated effector memory CD45RA+ cells were excluded from the naive CD8 cells, which were CD45RO-negative and positively selected for CCR7. The sample comprised naive CD8+ T cells from PBMCs. Every receptor here comes from a young man in good health. Some clones in this sample may be carry-over from other donors' samples.

The chain uses TRBV7-6 and TRBJ1-2; D not certain. The germline V and J ends were trimmed by 5 bases and 2 bases, with 12 bases remaining between them. This CDR3 has 14 residues. Germline CDR1 SGHVS, CDR2 FNYEAQ. The CDR3 here is CASSPGEQNYGYTF. CDR3 nucleotide sequence: TGTGCCAGCAGCCCCGGGGAACAAAACTATGGCTACACCTTC.

The chain links TRBV11-2 to TRBJ1-2, with no clear D. Trimming stripped 5 bases from V and 3 bases from J, with 19 bases between. CDR3 size: 16 residues. Germline CDR1 is SGHAT and CDR2 is FQNNGV. The CDR3, as DNA: TGTGCCAGCAGCACTCGCGACAATTTTCGAGACTATGGCTACACCTTC. Its protein is CASSTRDNFRDYGYTF.

The gene calls are TRBV7-8 and TRBJ2-1; possibly TRBD2 for D (6 bases). Germline CDR1 is SGHVS and CDR2 is FQNEAQ. The ends were cut back, 5 bases at V and 10 bases at J, with 27 bases in the middle. The CDR3 extends over 17 amino acids. The CDR3 DNA follows: TGTGCCAGCAGCCCAACTGATCTTCGGGAGATAATGAAGGAGCAGTTCTTC. It is translated as CASSPTDLREIMKEQFF.

V usage is TRBV29-1 and J usage is TRBJ2-7; D tentatively fits TRBD1 or TRBD2 (7 bases each). The CDR3 loop spans 13 amino acids. The germline CDR1 and CDR2 sequences are SQVTM and ANQGSEA. The V end lost 3 bases, the J end lost 3 bases, and 12 bases lay between the germline ends. The CDR3 spells CSVETGRDYEQYF. The CDR3 DNA reads as TGCAGCGTTGAGACAGGGAGGGACTACGAGCAGTACTTC.

CDR3 sequence: CASSLPGQGYEQYF. The CDR3 coding sequence is TGTGCCAGCAGCTTACCGGGACAGGGCTACGAGCAGTACTTC. The V and J genes are TRBV11-2 and TRBJ2-7; 9 bases agree with TRBD1. CDR1 is SGHAT and CDR2 is FQNNGV in the germline V gene. The junction had 2 bases not matched to a gene; V was cut back by 2 bases and J by 3 bases. CDR3 length: 14 residues.

The chain links TRBV7-8 to TRBJ1-1; D is possibly TRBD1 (6 bases). The CDR3 is 14 amino acids. CDR1 SGHVS and CDR2 FQNEAQ come from the germline V gene. Trimming stripped 1 base from V and 5 bases from J, with 11 bases between. This CDR3 reads CASSLGTGRTEAFF. As DNA, the CDR3 is TGTGCCAGCAGCTTAGGTACAGGGAGGACTGAAGCTTTCTTT. Full variable domain (remainder filled in from reference TRBV7-8 and TRBJ1-1): GAGVSQSPRYKVAKRGQDVALRCDPISGHVSLFWYQQALGQGPEFLTYFQNEAQLDKSGLPSDRFFAERPEGSVSTLKIQRTQQEDSAVYLCASSLGTGRTEAFFGQGTRLTVV.

This clone has more than one count but fewer than ten. The chain links TRBV7-6 to TRBJ2-7, with 9 bases aligning to TRBD1. CDR1 is SGHVS and CDR2 is FNYEAQ in the germline V gene. The CDR3 runs to 15 residues. V dropped 2 bases and J dropped 2; count of bases not matched to a gene: 4. The CDR3 spells CASSLTGTGTYEQYF. The CDR3 DNA reads as TGTGCCAGCAGCTTAACCGGGACAGGGACCTACGAGCAGTACTTC.

DNA for the CDR3: TGTGCCAGCAGCGGACGCACCTTCGACGGGAACAATGAGCAGTTCTTC. Its translation: CASSGRTFDGNNEQFF. V usage is TRBV9 and J usage is TRBJ2-1; D perhaps matches TRBD2 (5 bases). V was trimmed by 3 bases and J by 5 bases, leaving 18 bases between them. Germline assignment: CDR1 SGDLS and CDR2 YYNGEE. This CDR3 contains 16 residues.

V and J are TRBV28 and TRBJ1-3, with D tentatively TRBD1 (5 bases). Between the trimmed V and J ends, which lost 4 bases and 0 bases, there was a span of 13 bases. The CDR3 has 16 residues. Germline V gene sequence: CDR1 MDHEN, CDR2 SYDVKM. CDR3 region: CASSSIQASSGNTIYF. As DNA, the CDR3 is TGTGCCAGCAGTTCGATACAGGCCAGCTCTGGAAACACCATATATTTT. Full variable domain (remainder filled in from reference TRBV28 and TRBJ1-3): DVKVTQSSRYLVKRTGEKVFLECVQDMDHENMFWYRQDPGLGLRLIYFSYDVKMKEKGDIPEGYSVSREKKERFSLILESASTNQTSMYLCASSSIQASSGNTIYFGEGSWLTVV.

This chain connects TRBV6-1 to TRBJ2-1; TRBD2 agrees at 10 bases. The V gene end was trimmed by 4 bases and the J gene end by 2 bases; junction bases not matched to a gene: 2. The CDR3 is made up of 15 amino acids. The germline V gene encodes CDR1 MNHNS and CDR2 SASEGT. The CDR3 sequence: CASSGGLAPYNEQFF. In nucleotides, the CDR3 is TGTGCCAGCAGTGGGGGACTAGCGCCCTACAATGAGCAGTTCTTC.

The chain uses TRBV14 and TRBJ2-7; TRBD1 is a possible D gene (6 bases). V lost 3 bases and J lost 7, with 10 bases in between. There are 12 residues in the CDR3. Germline V gene data show CDR1 as SGHDN and CDR2 as FVKESK. The CDR3 loop reads CASSHRDREQYF. The CDR3 DNA is TGTGCCAGCAGCCACCGAGACAGGGAGCAGTACTTC.

The V call is TRBV4-1, the J call TRBJ1-1, with 12 bases fitting TRBD1. The CDR3 is 16 residues long. Germline V gene data show CDR1 as MGHRA and CDR2 as YSYEKL. V was clipped by 5 bases and J by 5 bases; unmatched bases: 9. The CDR3 DNA reads TGCGCCAGCAGCAAGGGACAGGGGGCGCATGGGACTGAAGCTTTCTTT. It specifies CASSKGQGAHGTEAFF.

This sequence joins TRBV4-3 and TRBJ2-5; D may match TRBD1 or TRBD2 (6 bases each). There are 15 residues in the CDR3. In germline, CDR1 is LGHNA, CDR2 YSLEER. V was cut by 4 bases and J by 5 bases, with 17 bases left in between. The CDR3 is CASSRMVGAGETQYF. CDR3 in DNA: TGCGCCAGCAGCCGAATGGTGGGGGCGGGGGAGACCCAGTACTTC.

The chain recombines TRBV15 with TRBJ2-1; D possibly corresponds to TRBD2 (6 bases). Trimming stripped 6 bases from V and 7 bases from J, with 19 bases between. The CDR3 consists of 15 residues. The germline V gene encodes CDR1 LNHNV and CDR2 YYDKDF (reference sequence). Written as DNA, the CDR3 is TGTGCCACCAGTAACCAGCGGGCAGCCCCAAATGAGCAGTTCTTC. This sequence encodes CATSNQRAAPNEQFF.

The CDR3 loop is CASSLVGTAVILGETQYF. The CDR3 coding sequence is TGTGCCAGCAGCTTAGTGGGGACTGCAGTCATACTTGGGGAGACCCAGTACTTC. V usage is TRBV11-2 and J usage is TRBJ2-5; TRBD2 is a possible D gene (6 bases). The CDR3 loop spans 18 amino acids. Trimming removed 1 base at V and 5 bases at J, with 23 bases between. Germline assignment: CDR1 SGHAT and CDR2 FQNNGV. Supplemented by reference TRBV11-2 and TRBJ2-5, the full variable domain reads EAGVAQSPRYKIIEKRQSVAFWCNPISGHATLYWYQQILGQGPKLLIQFQNNGVVDDSQLPKDRFSAERLKGVDSTLKIQPAKLEDSAVYLCASSLVGTAVILGETQYFGPGTRLLVL.

This chain joins TRBV28 and TRBJ1-2; 7 bases are a match to TRBD1. The germline V gene encodes CDR1 MDHEN and CDR2 SYDVKM. The CDR3 sequence is 14 residues long. With V trimmed by 3 bases and J by 4 bases, 5 bases remained unmatched. CDR3: CASSFGRGPYGYTF. The DNA for the CDR3 is TGTGCCAGCAGTTTCGGGAGGGGGCCCTATGGCTACACCTTC.

The count of this clone is one. J is TRBJ2-1 and V is TRBV2, with 7 bases that match TRBD2. Germline CDR1 SNHLY, CDR2 FYNNEI. J gave up 14 bases and V 5 bases, and 12 bases lay outside the gene matches. This CDR3 has 13 amino acids. This CDR3 reads CASSPYPGAGKFF. The CDR3 DNA sequence: TGTGCCAGCAGTCCTTACCCAGGAGCGGGGAAGTTCTTC.

V gene TRBV6-1 combines with J gene TRBJ2-2, with D perhaps matching TRBD1 (6 bases). Germline CDR1 and CDR2: MNHNS and SASEGT. The V end lost 2 bases, the J end lost 4 bases, and 14 bases lay between the germline ends. This CDR3 has 16 amino acids. CDR3 residues: CASSEPGAGATGELFF. CDR3 DNA sequence: TGTGCCAGCAGTGAACCCGGGGCAGGGGCCACCGGGGAGCTGTTTTTT.

This rearrangement joins TRBV7-8 to TRBJ2-5, with D unresolved. Germline CDR1 SGHVS, CDR2 FQNEAQ. This CDR3 contains 15 residues. V was trimmed by 1 base and J by 3 bases, leaving 12 bases between them. This CDR3 is CASSLVRNLKETQYF. The CDR3 bases are TGTGCCAGCAGCTTAGTCCGGAATCTTAAAGAGACCCAGTACTTC.

V and J are TRBV7-6 and TRBJ1-1; TRBD1 matches 8 bases. Per germline, CDR1 SGHVS and CDR2 FNYEAQ. V was pared by 4 bases and J by 4 bases, with 5 bases of the junction left unmatched. The CDR3 contains 14 residues. The CDR3 bases are TGTGCCAGCAGCTCCCGACAGGGGCGCACTGAAGCTTTCTTT. Protein: CASSSRQGRTEAFF.

This sequence joins TRBV11-2 and TRBJ2-7; 8 bases match TRBD1. V trimming: 4 bases; J trimming: 3 bases; junction bases outside the gene matches: 8. The CDR3 has 15 residues. Germline V gives CDR1 SGHAT, CDR2 FQNNGV. The CDR3 is CASSSSEQGVYEQYF. CDR3 sequence (DNA): TGTGCCAGCAGCTCATCGGAACAGGGGGTCTACGAGCAGTACTTC.

V usage is TRBV7-9 and J usage is TRBJ1-5; TRBD1 aligns across 9 bases. This CDR3 has 15 amino acids. Trimming removed 5 bases from V and 4 bases from J; junction bases left unmatched: 6. The germline gives CDR1 SEHNR, CDR2 FQNEAQ (reference sequence). CDR3 bases: TGTGCCAGCAGCACGACAGGGGGGGGAAATCAGCCCCAGCATTTT. Its translation is CASSTTGGGNQPQHF.

This clone was observed a single time. The V and J genes are TRBV7-2 and TRBJ2-5; 7 bases are a match to TRBD1. V trimming: 5 bases; J trimming: 0 bases; junction bases outside the gene matches: 6. This CDR3 spans 15 amino acids. The germline V gene encodes CDR1 SGHTA and CDR2 FQGNSA. The DNA for the CDR3 is TGTGCCAGCAGCCCCCTCGGACAGGACCAAGAGACCCAGTACTTC. Its translation is CASSPLGQDQETQYF.

The V and J genes are TRBV9 and TRBJ2-1; TRBD1 or TRBD2 may be the D gene (5 bases each). Germline CDR1 is SGDLS and CDR2 is YYNGEE. The CDR3 is made up of 15 amino acids. With 3 bases removed from V and 2 bases from J, the gap between germline ends came to 12 bases. As DNA, the CDR3 is TGTGCCAGCAGCGAGGACTGGGGACCCTACAATGAGCAGTTCTTC. This gives the protein CASSEDWGPYNEQFF. The full variable domain, rest sourced from reference TRBV9 and TRBJ2-1, is DSGVTQTPKHLITATGQRVTLRCSPRSGDLSVYWYQQSLDQGLQFLIQYYNGEERAKGNILERFSAQQFPDLHSELNLSSLELGDSALYFCASSEDWGPYNEQFFGPGTRLTVL.

The chain couples TRBV5-4 to TRBJ2-2, with D maybe TRBD2 (6 bases). CDR3 length equals 14 residues. Germline V CDR1 and CDR2: SGHNT, YYREEE (reference sequence). Trimming removed 9 bases from V and 6 bases from J, with 18 bases in between. This chain's CDR3 is CATLGGEDAGELFF. The DNA of the CDR3 is TGTGCCACCCTGGGCGGGGAGGATGCCGGGGAGCTGTTTTTT.

The chain employs TRBV6-5 and TRBJ1-1, with D perhaps TRBD1 (6 bases). V lost 2 bases and J lost 3, with 10 bases in between. The CDR3 spans 14 residues. The germline V gene has CDR1 MNHEY and CDR2 SVGAGI. The chain's CDR3 is CASSYGGPYTEAFF. CDR3 in DNA: TGTGCCAGCAGTTACGGGGGGCCGTACACTGAAGCTTTCTTT.

This clone has more than one count but fewer than ten. The chain joins TRBV28 to TRBJ1-1, with D perhaps matching TRBD1 (5 bases). With 6 bases removed from V and 5 bases from J, the gap between germline ends came to 16 bases. The CDR3 loop spans 14 amino acids. The germline V gene encodes CDR1 MDHEN and CDR2 SYDVKM. The CDR3 sequence is CASSSTPWGTEAFF. The CDR3 DNA is TGTGCCAGCAGCTCTACTCCTTGGGGGACTGAAGCTTTCTTT. The variable domain in full, with the rest retrieved from reference TRBV28 and TRBJ1-1, is DVKVTQSSRYLVKRTGEKVFLECVQDMDHENMFWYRQDPGLGLRLIYFSYDVKMKEKGDIPEGYSVSREKKERFSLILESASTNQTSMYLCASSSTPWGTEAFFGQGTRLTVV.

The CDR3 nucleotides are TGTGCCAGCAGCGGGGACAGGGCCTACGAGCAGTACTTC. As protein: CASSGDRAYEQYF. The V gene is TRBV7-2, the J gene TRBJ2-7, with 9 nucleotides matching TRBD1. The CDR3 covers 13 residues. Germline V lookup: CDR1 SGHTA, CDR2 FQGNSA. Germline trimming cut 5 bases from V and 2 bases from J; bases unmatched to any gene: 1.

The chain links TRBV7-9 to TRBJ2-7; D not resolved. The V and J ends lost 0 bases and 0 bases respectively, with 6 bases between them. CDR1 is SEHNR, CDR2 FQNEAQ, per germline (reference sequence). The CDR3 sequence is 14 residues long. The CDR3 DNA is TGTGCCAGCAGCTTAGCAGATATCTCCTACGAGCAGTACTTC. The encoded protein is CASSLADISYEQYF.

This sequence joins TRBV9 and TRBJ2-2, with 7 nucleotides matching TRBD1. This CDR3 is 20 amino acids long. Germline-derived CDR1 and CDR2 are SGDLS and YYNGEE. V shed 2 bases, J shed 2 bases, and the junction held 18 bases outside the gene matches. The CDR3 here is CASSVHHGLWGTANTGELFF. The CDR3 DNA reads as TGTGCCAGCAGCGTCCATCACGGTCTGTGGGGGACAGCAAACACCGGGGAGCTGTTTTTT.

The V call is TRBV6-6, the J call TRBJ2-7; D is unclear. The germline V gene encodes CDR1 MNHNY and CDR2 SVGAGI (reference sequence). The CDR3 has 14 residues. Trimming stripped 1 base from V and 0 bases from J, with 7 bases between. The DNA for the CDR3 is TGTGCCAGCAGTTACTGGACCAGCTCCTACGAGCAGTACTTC. Encoded protein: CASSYWTSSYEQYF.

This clone appeared once. This chain uses TRBV27 with TRBJ2-5; 10 bases are shared with TRBD2. This CDR3 has 14 residues. The J segment lost 4 bases and the V segment lost 6 bases, leaving 5 bases of the junction unmatched. Per germline, CDR1 MNHEY and CDR2 SMNVEV (reference sequence). This CDR3 is CASSLSGRGETQYF. CDR3 nucleotide sequence: TGTGCCAGCAGCTTAAGCGGGAGGGGAGAGACCCAGTACTTC.